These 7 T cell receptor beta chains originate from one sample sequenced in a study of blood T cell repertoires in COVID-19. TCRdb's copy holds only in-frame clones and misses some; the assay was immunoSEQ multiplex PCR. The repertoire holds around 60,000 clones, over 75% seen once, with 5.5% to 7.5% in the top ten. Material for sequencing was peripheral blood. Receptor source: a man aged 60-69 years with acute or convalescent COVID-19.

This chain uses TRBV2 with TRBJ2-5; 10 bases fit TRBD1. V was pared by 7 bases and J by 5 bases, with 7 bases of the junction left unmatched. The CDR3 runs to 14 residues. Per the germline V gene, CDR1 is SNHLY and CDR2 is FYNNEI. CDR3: CASNPGQGSETQYF. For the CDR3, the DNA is TGTGCCAGCAACCCGGGACAGGGGTCTGAGACCCAGTACTTC. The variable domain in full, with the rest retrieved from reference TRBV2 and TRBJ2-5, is EPEVTQTPSHQVTQMGQEVILRCVPISNHLYFYWYRQILGQKVEFLVSFYNNEISEKSEIFDDQFSVERPDGSNFTLKIRSTKLEDSAMYFCASNPGQGSETQYFGPGTRLLVL.

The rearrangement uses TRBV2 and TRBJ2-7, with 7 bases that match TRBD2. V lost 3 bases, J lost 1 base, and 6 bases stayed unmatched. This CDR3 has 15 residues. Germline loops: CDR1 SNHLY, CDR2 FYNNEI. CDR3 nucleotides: TGTGCCAGCAGTGAGTCTCTAGCGGATTCCTACGAGCAGTACTTC. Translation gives CASSESLADSYEQYF.

This CDR3 reads CATRQGLYGYTF. CDR3 sequence (DNA): TGTGCCACTCGACAGGGCCTCTATGGCTACACCTTC. The chain carries TRBV6-5 and TRBJ1-2, with 7 bases aligning to TRBD1. In germline, CDR1 is MNHEY, CDR2 SVGAGI. V was clipped by 10 bases and J by 4 bases; unmatched bases: 6. The CDR3 has 12 residues.

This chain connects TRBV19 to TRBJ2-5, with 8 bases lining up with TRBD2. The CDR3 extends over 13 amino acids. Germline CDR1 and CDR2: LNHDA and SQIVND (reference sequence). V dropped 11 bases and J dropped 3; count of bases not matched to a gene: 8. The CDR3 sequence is CASRKLAEETQYF. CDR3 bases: TGTGCCTCTCGAAAACTAGCGGAAGAGACCCAGTACTTC.

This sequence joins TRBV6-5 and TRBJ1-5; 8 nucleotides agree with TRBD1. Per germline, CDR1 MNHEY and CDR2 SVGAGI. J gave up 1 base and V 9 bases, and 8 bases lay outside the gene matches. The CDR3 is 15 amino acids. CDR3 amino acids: CASTSGQGSNQPQHF. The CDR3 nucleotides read TGTGCCAGTACCTCCGGACAGGGCAGCAATCAGCCCCAGCATTTT.

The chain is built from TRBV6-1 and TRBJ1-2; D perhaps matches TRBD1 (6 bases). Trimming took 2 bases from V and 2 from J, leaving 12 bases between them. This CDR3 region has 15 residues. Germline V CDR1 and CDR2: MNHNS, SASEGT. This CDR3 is CASSEKGGANYGYTF. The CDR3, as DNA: TGTGCCAGCAGTGAAAAAGGGGGGGCGAACTATGGCTACACCTTC.

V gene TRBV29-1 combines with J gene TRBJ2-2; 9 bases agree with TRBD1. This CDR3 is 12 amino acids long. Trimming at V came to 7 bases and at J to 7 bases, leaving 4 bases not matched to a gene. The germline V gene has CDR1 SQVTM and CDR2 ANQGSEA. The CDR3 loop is CSADRGGGELFF. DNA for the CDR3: TGCAGCGCCGACAGGGGGGGCGGGGAGCTGTTTTTT.